These T cell receptor beta chains were read from a single sample in a study of blood T cell repertoires in COVID-19. Profiling relied on immunoSEQ multiplex PCR, and the TCRdb table lists in-frame clones only, not all of them. There are 140,000 to 150,000 clones in the sample; 75% to 90% occur only once, and approximately 1.5% lies in the top ten. Specimen: peripheral blood. The receptors originated from a woman aged 45-59 years with acute or convalescent COVID-19. The CDR3 runs from the conserved cysteine through the conserved F or W. The order of the fields is clone size, V gene, CDR3 length, J gene, D gene, CDR3 DNA, CDR3 protein. A D gene is named only where the DNA matches it firmly. Clone size is stated in some rows and not others, as once, few, many or a class when expanded.

>NA|TRBV19|13|TRBJ2-7|NA
TGTGCCAGTAGTATAGGAAGGGAGTACGAGCAGTACTTC
CASSIGREYEQYF
>NA|TRBV2|15|TRBJ1-1|TRBD1
TGTGCCAGCACTCAAGGCCGGGACAGGGACACTGAAGCTTTCTTT
CASTQGRDRDTEAFF
>NA|TRBV6-6|15|TRBJ1-5|NA
TGTGCCAGCACCCAAGGAGGTTATAGCAATCAGCCCCAGCATTTT
CASTQGGYSNQPQHF
>NA|TRBV19|12|TRBJ1-1|NA
TGTGCCAGTAGGGCCCGGAACACTGAAGCTTTCTTT
CASRARNTEAFF
>NA|TRBV6-5|15|TRBJ1-5|TRBD1
TGTGCCAGCAGTTACTCAGGGGGCCGCGATCAGCCCCAGCATTTT
CASSYSGGRDQPQHF
>NA|TRBV5-6|16|TRBJ1-6|TRBD1
TGTGCCAGCAGCTACCGGGACAGCCTGAACAATTCACCCCTCCACTTT
CASSYRDSLNNSPLHF
>NA|TRBV18|12|TRBJ1-1|NA
TGTGCCAGCTCACCGGCGAGGGCTGAAGCTTTCTTT
CASSPARAEAFF
>NA|TRBV3-1/TRBV3-2|14|TRBJ1-4|NA
TGTGCCAGCAGCCAGAGGGCAACTAATGAAAAACTGTTTTTT
CASSQRATNEKLFF
>NA|TRBV20-1|11|TRBJ1-2|TRBD1
TGCAGGGTGACAGGGAACTATGGCTACACCTTC
CRVTGNYGYTF
>NA|TRBV3-1/TRBV3-2|17|TRBJ2-3|TRBD2
TGTGCCAGCCGCCAAGGAATTGAAGCGGGAAGCACAGATACGCAGTATTTT
CASRQGIEAGSTDTQYF
>once|TRBV2|13|TRBJ2-3|NA
TGTGCCAGCGGTCGGTCTTATACAGATACGCAGTATTTT
CASGRSYTDTQYF
>NA|TRBV7-6|15|TRBJ1-5|TRBD1
TGTGCCAGCAGCTTAGATTCAGGGGGCTATCAGCCCCAGCATTTT
CASSLDSGGYQPQHF